The next 19 T cell receptor beta chains were all read from a single sample in a study of blood T cell repertoires in COVID-19. Here immunoSEQ multiplex PCR was the method, and the copy in TCRdb shows in-frame clones only, minus some. The sample includes more than 200,000 clones, about 86% seen only once; the top ten take 8.6%. What was sequenced was peripheral blood. These receptors originate from a middle-aged man with active or convalescent COVID-19.

The V gene is TRBV30, the J gene TRBJ2-2, with 9 nucleotides matching TRBD2. CDR1 GTSNPN and CDR2 SVGIG come from the germline V gene (reference sequence). The CDR3 is 14 amino acids. V gave up 5 bases and J gave up 0 bases; unmatched junction bases: 1. CDR3 sequence reads: CAWAGGPNTGELFF. The CDR3 DNA follows: TGTGCCTGGGCGGGGGGGCCGAACACCGGGGAGCTGTTTTTT.

V usage is TRBV6-1 and J usage is TRBJ2-3, with 8 bases identical to TRBD2. There are 16 residues in the CDR3. Looked up from germline, CDR1 is MNHNS and CDR2 is SASEGT. V shed 3 bases and J 5 bases; nucleotides not matched to a gene: 10. For the CDR3, the DNA is TGTGCCAGCAGTGAGGTTACCGGGGGGGTTGTAGATACGCAGTATTTT. It encodes CASSEVTGGVVDTQYF.

This chain connects TRBV12-5 to TRBJ1-5, with 8 bases identical to TRBD1. The CDR3 sequence is 13 residues long. The J segment lost 5 bases and the V segment lost 4 bases, leaving 1 base of the junction unmatched. Germline V gene data show CDR1 as LGHNT and CDR2 as FRNRAP. The CDR3 is CASGSTGDQPQHF. In DNA form, the CDR3 reads TGTGCTAGTGGTTCGACAGGGGATCAGCCCCAGCATTTT.

V is TRBV7-2 and J is TRBJ1-1; D is undetermined. The CDR3 contains 13 residues. Germline V CDR1 and CDR2: SGHTA, FQGNSA. The V gene lost 1 base and the J gene lost 10 bases, with 13 bases spanning the gap. CDR3 sequence reads: CASSLGPPGGAFF. For the CDR3, the DNA is TGTGCCAGCAGCTTAGGACCTCCAGGAGGAGCTTTCTTT. Using reference TRBV7-2 and TRBJ1-1 for the parts outside the CDR3, the full variable domain is GAGVSQSPSNKVTEKGKDVELRCDPISGHTALYWYRQSLGQGLEFLIYFQGNSAPDKSGLPSDRFSAERTGGSVSTLTIQRTQQEDSAVYLCASSLGPPGGAFFGQGTRLTVV.

The chain links TRBV21-1 to TRBJ1-1; the table's TRBD1 call for D was not verified on the DNA. TRBV21-1 is a listed pseudogene. The CDR3 covers 14 residues. The CDR3 DNA reads TGTGCCAGCAGTACAGGGGGAACGAACACTGAAGCTTTCTTT. It is translated as CASSTGGTNTEAFF.

This clone occurred a few times. The chain uses TRBV5-5 and TRBJ1-5; TRBD1 matches 7 bases. The CDR3 covers 17 residues. The ends lost 0 bases at V and 2 bases at J; junction bases unmatched: 8. Germline V gene lookup returns CDR1 SGHKS and CDR2 YYEKEE (reference sequence). This CDR3 reads CASSLGTGAGGNQPQHF. The CDR3 nucleotides read TGTGCCAGCAGCTTGGGTACAGGGGCAGGGGGCAATCAGCCCCAGCATTTT.

The chain has TRBV11-2 and TRBJ1-4, with 7 bases that match TRBD1. Trimming removed 5 bases from V and 8 bases from J; junction bases left unmatched: 11. Per germline, CDR1 SGHAT and CDR2 FQNNGV. This CDR3 is 15 amino acids long. This chain's CDR3 is CASSPRQGSGEKLFF. The CDR3 DNA is TGTGCCAGCAGCCCTCGACAGGGTTCGGGAGAAAAACTGTTTTTT.

The CDR3 reads CASSRDRVDYGYTF. DNA of the CDR3: TGTGCCAGTAGCCGGGACAGAGTTGACTATGGCTACACCTTC. The genes are TRBV19 and TRBJ1-2; TRBD1 matches 7 bases. The CDR3 sequence is 14 residues long. J gave up 3 bases and V 6 bases, and 7 bases lay outside the gene matches. CDR1 is LNHDA and CDR2 is SQIVND in the germline V gene (reference sequence).

The chain uses TRBV7-9 and TRBJ2-7, with TRBD1 identical over 9 bases. Germline V gene data show CDR1 as SEHNR and CDR2 as FQNEAQ (reference sequence). V lost 3 bases to trimming and J lost 1 base; unmatched junction nucleotides: 4. This CDR3 has 15 residues. The DNA of the CDR3 is TGTGCCAGCAGCTTGGGGGGACAGGGTTCCTACGAGCAGTACTTC. Encoded protein: CASSLGGQGSYEQYF.

The chain joins TRBV6-5 to TRBJ1-6; unclear D gene. Trimming removed 2 bases at V and 11 bases at J, with 7 bases between. Germline lookup yields CDR1 MNHEY and CDR2 SVGAGI. The CDR3 is 12 amino acids. Here the CDR3 DNA reads TGTGCCAGCAGTTACGTACAGACACCCCTCCACTTT. Protein product: CASSYVQTPLHF.

This rearrangement joins TRBV7-3 to TRBJ2-1; TRBD2 aligns across 8 bases. CDR1 and CDR2 from the germline V gene are SGHTA and FQGTGA. CDR3 length: 14 residues. Trimming cost V 2 bases and J 9 bases; bases outside gene matches: 6. CDR3 loop: CASSLDSGTTEQFF. The CDR3 region has the DNA TGTGCCAGCAGCTTAGATAGCGGGACTACTGAGCAGTTCTTC.

The V gene is TRBV5-1, the J gene TRBJ1-1, with D possibly being TRBD1 (5 bases). The CDR3 extends over 13 amino acids. Germline CDR1 and CDR2: SGHRS and YFSETQ. The V end was cut by 3 bases, the J end by 7 bases, with 13 bases between. CDR3 region: CASSSISGIEAFF. The CDR3 region has the DNA TGCGCCAGCAGCTCCATCTCAGGGATTGAAGCTTTCTTT.

This clone has a handful of counts. The chain combines TRBV18 with TRBJ1-2; D might be TRBD1 (5 bases). The CDR3 spans 15 residues. The germline V gene has CDR1 KGHSH and CDR2 LQKENI. The V end lost 3 bases, the J end lost 6 bases, and 17 bases lay between the germline ends. CDR3 DNA: TGTGCCAGCTCACCCGACCGGACGGGGGTGGATGGCTACACCTTC. This encodes CASSPDRTGVDGYTF.

The chain links TRBV6-5 to TRBJ2-3; 7 nucleotides match TRBD1. V trimming: 4 bases; J trimming: 0 bases; junction bases outside the gene matches: 4. There are 15 residues in the CDR3. Germline-derived CDR1 and CDR2 are MNHEY and SVGAGI. This chain's CDR3 is CASSSGTASTDTQYF. CDR3 nucleotide sequence: TGTGCCAGCAGTTCCGGGACAGCTAGCACAGATACGCAGTATTTT.

The J gene is TRBJ2-3, the V gene TRBV27; the D gene is possibly TRBD1 (6 bases). V lost 5 bases and J lost 6, with 9 bases in between. Per germline, CDR1 MNHEY and CDR2 SMNVEV (reference sequence). This CDR3 spans 12 amino acids. This chain's CDR3 is CASSKRGDTQYF. In nucleotides, the CDR3 is TGTGCCAGCAGTAAAAGGGGGGATACGCAGTATTTT.

The chain has TRBV6-1 and TRBJ2-3, with unresolved D. This CDR3 contains 13 residues. Per the germline V gene, CDR1 is MNHNS and CDR2 is SASEGT. V was clipped by 0 bases and J by 5 bases, with 6 bases between them. CDR3 DNA sequence: TGTGCCAGCAGTGAAGCGCTAGGAGATACGCAGTATTTT. Its translation is CASSEALGDTQYF.

The chain employs TRBV19 and TRBJ2-1; 7 bases line up with TRBD2. The CDR3 totals 15 residues. V gave up 3 bases and J gave up 0 bases; unmatched junction bases: 2. Per germline, CDR1 LNHDA and CDR2 SQIVND (reference sequence). CDR3 region: CASSMGGYSYNEQFF. The CDR3 DNA is TGTGCCAGTAGTATGGGGGGGTACTCCTACAATGAGCAGTTCTTC. Filled out from reference TRBV19 and TRBJ2-1, the complete variable domain reads DGGITQSPKYLFRKEGQNVTLSCEQNLNHDAMYWYRQDPGQGLRLIYYSQIVNDFQKGDIAEGYSVSREKKESFPLTVTSAQKNPTAFYLCASSMGGYSYNEQFFGPGTRLTVL.

This rearrangement joins TRBV29-1 to TRBJ1-2, with D unresolved. V lost 5 bases and J lost 2, with 12 bases in between. The germline CDR1 and CDR2 sequences are SQVTM and ANQGSEA. This CDR3 region has 13 residues. The CDR3 region is CSVLDETNYGYTF. The CDR3 bases are TGCAGCGTTCTGGATGAGACAAACTATGGCTACACCTTC.

V gene TRBV7-2 combines with J gene TRBJ2-2; TRBD2 agrees at 11 bases. Losses at the gene ends were 4 bases for V and 4 bases for J; bases not matched to a gene: 5. The CDR3 has 16 amino acids. Germline V CDR1 and CDR2: SGHTA, FQGNSA. The CDR3 loop reads CASSSKLAGATGELFF. CDR3 DNA sequence: TGTGCCAGCAGCTCAAAACTAGCGGGGGCCACCGGGGAGCTGTTTTTT.